These T cell receptor beta chains were read from a single sample in a study of blood T cell repertoires in COVID-19. Using immunoSEQ multiplex PCR, the repertoire was profiled, and TCRdb retains in-frame clones only, with some absent. The sample carries approximately 62,000 clones, 75% to 90% recorded once. Sequenced: peripheral blood. The source of these receptors is a man at least 80 years old with acute or convalescent COVID-19. CDR3s include the opening cysteine and the closing phenylalanine or tryptophan. A D gene is named only where the DNA matches it firmly. Clone size, where shown, is once, few, many, or a class for clones that have expanded.

d_gene	v_gene	abundance	j_gene	CDR3aa	CDR3nt
NA	TRBV18	NA	TRBJ2-1	CASSPPGGRSYNEQFF	TGTGCCAGCTCACCACCTGGGGGCCGCTCCTACAATGAGCAGTTCTTC
NA	TRBV5-1	NA	TRBJ1-2	CASSFQGNYGYTF	TGCGCCAGCAGCTTTCAGGGAAACTATGGCTACACCTTC
TRBD1	TRBV11-3	NA	TRBJ1-6	CASSSTGRSPLHF	TGTGCCAGCAGCTCGACAGGGAGGTCACCCCTCCACTTT
NA	TRBV29-1	NA	TRBJ2-7	CSALKSSGEQYF	TGCAGCGCTTTGAAGTCCTCCGGCGAGCAGTACTTC
NA	TRBV18	once	TRBJ1-5	CASSPQTHSNQPQHF	TGTGCCAGCTCACCCCAGACACATAGCAATCAGCCCCAGCATTTT
TRBD1	TRBV2	few	TRBJ1-2	CASRTQGAGYGYTF	TGTGCCAGCAGAACACAGGGGGCGGGCTATGGCTACACCTTC
NA	TRBV12-3/TRBV12-4	NA	TRBJ1-5	CASSRTGNQPQHF	TGTGCCAGCAGTCGCACAGGGAATCAGCCCCAGCATTTT
TRBD2	TRBV7-9	NA	TRBJ2-1	CASSLRAGGLYNEQFF	TGTGCCAGCAGCTTAAGAGCGGGGGGGTTGTACAATGAGCAGTTCTTC
NA	TRBV5-1	NA	TRBJ2-2	CASSLDGGEGELFF	TGCGCCAGCAGCTTGGATGGGGGCGAGGGGGAGCTGTTTTTT
NA	TRBV9	NA	TRBJ2-3	CASSVGTITDTQYF	TGTGCCAGCAGCGTAGGGACTATCACAGATACGCAGTATTTT
NA	TRBV5-1	NA	TRBJ2-3	CASSLEDPGGTDTQYF	TGCGCCAGCAGCTTGGAAGATCCAGGGGGCACAGATACGCAGTATTTT
NA	TRBV19	NA	TRBJ1-2	CASSIDRGSYGYTF	TGTGCCAGTAGTATAGACAGGGGCTCGTATGGCTACACCTTC
NA	TRBV11-2	NA	TRBJ2-5	CASSAIFPVQETQYF	TGTGCCAGCAGCGCCATCTTTCCAGTCCAAGAGACCCAGTACTTC
TRBD2	TRBV2	NA	TRBJ2-7	CASKEGLAGGLNEQYF	TGTGCCAGCAAGGAGGGGCTAGCGGGGGGCTTAAACGAGCAGTACTTC
TRBD2	TRBV3-1/TRBV3-2	NA	TRBJ2-5	CASSHSPGLASKETQYF	TGTGCCAGCAGCCACTCACCGGGACTAGCGAGCAAAGAGACCCAGTACTTC
NA	TRBV3-1/TRBV3-2	few	TRBJ1-2	CASSQDPGQIYGYTF	TGTGCCAGCAGCCAAGATCCAGGACAGATCTATGGCTACACCTTC
TRBD1	TRBV5-6	NA	TRBJ1-3	CASSWGTGGGNTIYF	TGTGCCAGCAGCTGGGGGACAGGGGGAGGAAACACCATATATTTT
NA	TRBV5-1	NA	TRBJ2-7	CASSLVRREDYEQYF	TGCGCCAGCAGCTTGGTCCGTAGAGAAGACTACGAGCAGTACTTC
TRBD2	TRBV3-1/TRBV3-2	NA	TRBJ2-1	CASSHVRTSGGAFNEQFF	TGTGCCAGCAGCCACGTACGGACTAGCGGGGGGGCTTTCAATGAGCAGTTCTTC
TRBD1	TRBV25-1	NA	TRBJ1-1	CASSVDRGTEAFF	TGTGCCAGCAGTGTCGACAGGGGCACTGAAGCTTTCTTT
TRBD1	TRBV19	NA	TRBJ1-5	CASRTGTGKVNSNQPQHF	TGTGCCAGTAGAACCGGGACAGGGAAAGTGAATAGCAATCAGCCCCAGCATTTT
NA	TRBV12-3/TRBV12-4	NA	TRBJ2-2	CASSFGQTGELFF	TGTGCCAGCAGTTTCGGTCAAACCGGGGAGCTGTTTTTT
NA	TRBV3-1/TRBV3-2	NA	TRBJ1-1	CASSPGRRETEAFF	TGTGCCAGCAGCCCCGGCCGAAGGGAGACTGAAGCTTTCTTT
NA	TRBV19	NA	TRBJ2-7	CASSASPAGGYEQYF	TGTGCCAGTAGTGCTTCCCCGGCAGGAGGCTACGAGCAGTACTTC
TRBD1	TRBV6-1	NA	TRBJ1-4	CASSEAGTVGEKLFF	TGTGCCAGCAGTGAAGCTGGGACAGTTGGAGAAAAACTGTTTTTT
TRBD2	TRBV4-1	NA	TRBJ2-1	CASSRAIILAGVGNEQFF	TGCGCCAGCAGCCGAGCTATCATACTAGCGGGGGTGGGAAATGAGCAGTTCTTC
NA	TRBV2	NA	TRBJ2-2	CASRQVGTGELFF	TGTGCCAGCAGACAGGTCGGCACCGGGGAGCTGTTTTTT
TRBD1	TRBV5-1	NA	TRBJ2-7	CASRGQGIIYEQYF	TGCGCCAGCAGGGGACAGGGTATCATCTACGAGCAGTACTTC
NA	TRBV7-2	NA	TRBJ1-2	CASSYAGVYGYTF	TGTGCCAGCAGCTATGCGGGGGTCTATGGCTACACCTTC
NA	TRBV3-1/TRBV3-2	few	TRBJ1-1	CASSQGRVTFF	TGTGCCAGCAGCCAAGGCAGGGTTACTTTCTTT
TRBD2	TRBV19	NA	TRBJ2-3	CASSPSNGGATDTQYF	TGTGCCAGTAGTCCCAGTAACGGGGGGGCAACAGATACGCAGTATTTT
NA	TRBV6-5	NA	TRBJ1-5	CASSSDRTRNQPQHF	TGTGCCAGCAGCTCCGACAGGACACGAAATCAGCCCCAGCATTTT
TRBD1	TRBV5-1	NA	TRBJ2-7	CASSHSGQGAYEQYF	TGCGCCAGCAGCCACTCGGGACAGGGGGCCTACGAGCAGTACTTC
TRBD2	TRBV4-1	NA	TRBJ2-1	CASSQGGLAGVNEQFF	TGCGCCAGCAGCCAAGGCGGACTAGCGGGGGTCAATGAGCAGTTCTTC